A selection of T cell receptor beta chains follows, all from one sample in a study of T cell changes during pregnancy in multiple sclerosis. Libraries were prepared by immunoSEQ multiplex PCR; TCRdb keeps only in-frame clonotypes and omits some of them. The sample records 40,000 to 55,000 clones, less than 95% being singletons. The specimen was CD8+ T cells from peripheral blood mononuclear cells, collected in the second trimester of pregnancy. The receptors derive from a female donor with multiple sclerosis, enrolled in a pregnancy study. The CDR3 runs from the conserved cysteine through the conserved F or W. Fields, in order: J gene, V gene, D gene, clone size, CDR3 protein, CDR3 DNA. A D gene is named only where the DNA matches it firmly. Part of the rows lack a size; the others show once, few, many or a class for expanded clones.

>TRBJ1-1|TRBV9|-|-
CASSQGGSHTEAFF
TGTGCCAGCAGCCAGGGCGGAAGTCACACTGAAGCTTTCTTT
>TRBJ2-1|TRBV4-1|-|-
CASSLTNAGFSYNEQFF
TGCGCCAGCAGCCTAACTAACGCGGGTTTCTCCTACAATGAGCAGTTCTTC
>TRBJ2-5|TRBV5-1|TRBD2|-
CASSFTSGWNQETQYF
TGCGCCAGCAGCTTTACTAGCGGGTGGAACCAAGAGACCCAGTACTTC
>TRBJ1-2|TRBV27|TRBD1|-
CASSPSGGFYGYTF
TGTGCCAGCAGTCCCTCAGGGGGGTTCTATGGCTACACCTTC
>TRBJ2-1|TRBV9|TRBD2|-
CASSPAGLDRSEQFF
TGTGCCAGCAGCCCAGCGGGACTAGATAGGAGTGAGCAGTTCTTC
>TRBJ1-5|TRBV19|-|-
CASSTPRGQPQHF
TGTGCCAGTAGTACCCCCAGGGGTCAGCCCCAGCATTTT
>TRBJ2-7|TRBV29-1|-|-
CSVESEGEGSYEQYF
TGCAGCGTTGAATCTGAGGGTGAGGGCTCCTACGAGCAGTACTTC
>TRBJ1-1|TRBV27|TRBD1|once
CASSLTGGTEAFF
TGTGCCAGCAGTCTAACAGGGGGCACTGAAGCTTTCTTT
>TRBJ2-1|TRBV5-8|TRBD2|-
CASRDSGGHNEQFF
TGTGCCAGCAGAGATAGCGGGGGTCACAATGAGCAGTTCTTC
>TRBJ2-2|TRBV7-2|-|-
CASSLFGGTGELFF
TGTGCCAGCAGCTTATTCGGGGGCACCGGGGAGCTGTTTTTT
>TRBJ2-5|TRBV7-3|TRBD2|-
CASSSERGSQETQYF
TGTGCCAGCAGCTCAGAGCGGGGGTCGCAAGAGACCCAGTACTTC
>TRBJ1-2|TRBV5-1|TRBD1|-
CASTPGQGRNYGYTF
TGCGCCAGCACCCCGGGACAGGGTCGGAACTATGGCTACACCTTC
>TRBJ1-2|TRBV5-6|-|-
CASSDSQTGLPNYGYTF
TGTGCCAGCAGCGACAGCCAGACAGGACTTCCTAACTATGGCTACACCTTC
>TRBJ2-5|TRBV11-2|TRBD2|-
CASSLHPSGGGETQYF
TGTGCCAGCAGCTTACATCCTAGCGGGGGCGGTGAGACCCAGTACTTC
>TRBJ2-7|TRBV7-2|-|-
CASSPWASYEQYF
TGTGCCAGCAGCCCTTGGGCCTCCTACGAGCAGTACTTC